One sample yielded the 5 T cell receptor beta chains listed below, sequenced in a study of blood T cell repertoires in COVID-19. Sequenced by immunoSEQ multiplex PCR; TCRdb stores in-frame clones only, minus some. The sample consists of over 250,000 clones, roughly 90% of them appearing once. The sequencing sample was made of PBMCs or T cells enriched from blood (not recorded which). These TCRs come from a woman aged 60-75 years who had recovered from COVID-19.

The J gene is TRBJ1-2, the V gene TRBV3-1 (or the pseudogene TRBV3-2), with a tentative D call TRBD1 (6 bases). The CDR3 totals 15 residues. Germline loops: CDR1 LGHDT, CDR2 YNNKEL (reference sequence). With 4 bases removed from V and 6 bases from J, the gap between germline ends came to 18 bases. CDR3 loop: CASSPPEGGVHGYTF. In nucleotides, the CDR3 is TGTGCCAGCAGCCCGCCTGAGGGGGGGGTTCATGGCTACACCTTC.

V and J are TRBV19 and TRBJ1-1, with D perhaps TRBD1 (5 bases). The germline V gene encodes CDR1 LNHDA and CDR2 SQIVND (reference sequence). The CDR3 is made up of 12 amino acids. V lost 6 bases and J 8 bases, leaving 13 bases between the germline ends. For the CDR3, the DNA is TGTGCCAGTAGGCCAAGGGACTACGAAGCTTTCTTT. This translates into CASRPRDYEAFF.

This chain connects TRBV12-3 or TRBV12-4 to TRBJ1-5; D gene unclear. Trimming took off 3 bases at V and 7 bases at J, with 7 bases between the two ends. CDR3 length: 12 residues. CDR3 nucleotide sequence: TGTGCCAGCAGTTTTAGTTTGCAGCCCCAGCATTTT. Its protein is CASSFSLQPQHF.

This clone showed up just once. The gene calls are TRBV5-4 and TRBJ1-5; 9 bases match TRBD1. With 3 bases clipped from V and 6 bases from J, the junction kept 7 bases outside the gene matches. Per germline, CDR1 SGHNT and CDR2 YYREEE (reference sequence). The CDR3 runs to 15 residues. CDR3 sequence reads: CASSSSGTGPQPQHF. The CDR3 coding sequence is TGTGCCAGCAGCTCGAGCGGGACAGGGCCTCAGCCCCAGCATTTT.

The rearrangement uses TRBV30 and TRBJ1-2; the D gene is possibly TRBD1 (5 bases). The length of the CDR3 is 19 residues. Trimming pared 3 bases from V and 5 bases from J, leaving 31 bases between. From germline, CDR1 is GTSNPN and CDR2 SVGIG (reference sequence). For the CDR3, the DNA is TGTGCCTGGAGCATTCACTTCGCATGGGCCTCTGGACCAGGGTATGGCTACACCTTC. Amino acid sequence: CAWSIHFAWASGPGYGYTF.